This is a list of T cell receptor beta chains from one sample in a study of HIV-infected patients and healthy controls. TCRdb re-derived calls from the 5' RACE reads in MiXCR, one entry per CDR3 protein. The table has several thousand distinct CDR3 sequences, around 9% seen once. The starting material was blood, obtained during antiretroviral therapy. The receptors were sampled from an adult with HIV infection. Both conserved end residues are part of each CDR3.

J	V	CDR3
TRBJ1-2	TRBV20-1	CSARDRQGNYGYTF
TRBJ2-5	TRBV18	CASSPSSRQQETQYF
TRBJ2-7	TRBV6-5	CASSHQAGRSYEQYF
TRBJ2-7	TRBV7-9	CASSSNRDRALYEQYF
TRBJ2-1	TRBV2	CASSGTGSSYNEQFF
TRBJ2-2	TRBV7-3	CASSFLPHRGFTGELFF
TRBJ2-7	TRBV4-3	CASSLGVGGLPYEQYF
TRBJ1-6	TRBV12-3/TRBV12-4	CASSYTEGSPLHF
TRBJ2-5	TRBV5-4	CASSLDGRGRETQYF
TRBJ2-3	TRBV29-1	CSVGGGLGDTQYF
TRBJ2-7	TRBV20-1	CSATGGTYEQYF
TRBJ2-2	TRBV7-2	CASSFSAGGGTGELFF
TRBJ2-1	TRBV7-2	CASSHSGHRSSEQFF
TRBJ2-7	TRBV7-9	CASSPFGAEQYF
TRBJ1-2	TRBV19	CASSISREDGYTF
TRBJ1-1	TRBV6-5	CASSYSTNLNTEAFF
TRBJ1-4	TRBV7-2	CASSQVGGRLEKLFF
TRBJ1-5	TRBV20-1	CSAIPLDRPLSNQPQHF
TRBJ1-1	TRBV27	CASSRTPGGGQVAFF
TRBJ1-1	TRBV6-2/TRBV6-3	CASSEGRNWNTEAFF
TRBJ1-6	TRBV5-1	CASSAGEGTGGSPLHF
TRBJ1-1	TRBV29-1	CSCLGTANTEAFF
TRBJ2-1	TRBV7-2	CASTEVAGITYNEQFF
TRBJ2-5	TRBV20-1	CSATEAGTSKETQYF